These T cell receptor beta chains were read from a single sample in a study of blood T cell repertoires in COVID-19. Only in-frame clones appear in the TCRdb table, and some are missing; sequencing was by immunoSEQ multiplex PCR. The table records about 70,000 clones, nearly 80% of them present only once. Sequencing was carried out using peripheral blood. The source is a woman between 55 and 75 years old with acute or convalescent COVID-19. Each CDR3 is given with its conserved first and last residue. The D gene is left open where the match is weak. Only part of the rows carry a size: once, few, many, or a class if the clone is expanded.

CASSQGAYGYTF,TGTGCCAGCAGCCAAGGGGCCTATGGCTACACCTTC,12,NA,TRBJ1-2,TRBV3-1/TRBV3-2,NA
CASSGQGTEAFF,TGTGCCAGTAGTGGACAGGGCACTGAAGCTTTCTTT,12,TRBD1,TRBJ1-1,TRBV19,NA
CASSIGAEQFF,TGTGCCAGCTCCATTGGGGCTGAGCAGTTCTTC,11,NA,TRBJ2-1,TRBV5-4,NA
CAIRGLGVTEAFF,TGTGCCATCAGAGGACTTGGGGTTACTGAAGCTTTCTTT,13,NA,TRBJ1-1,TRBV10-3,NA
CASSSGQVRNQPQHF,TGTGCCAGCAGCTCTGGACAGGTACGCAATCAGCCCCAGCATTTT,15,TRBD1,TRBJ1-5,TRBV7-8,NA
CASSFEGAGVDYGYTF,TGTGCCAGCAGTTTCGAGGGGGCGGGCGTCGACTATGGCTACACCTTC,16,TRBD1,TRBJ1-2,TRBV6-5,few
CASRGTTSLSSYEQYF,TGTGCCAGCAGGGGGACGACTAGCTTAAGCTCCTACGAGCAGTACTTC,16,TRBD2,TRBJ2-7,TRBV2,NA
CAWTDRGVETQYF,TGTGCCTGGACCGACAGGGGGGTAGAGACCCAGTACTTC,13,TRBD1,TRBJ2-5,TRBV30,NA
CASSKGPRKSHNEQFF,TGTGCCAGCAGCAAAGGTCCGCGTAAGAGCCACAATGAGCAGTTCTTC,16,NA,TRBJ2-1,TRBV21-1,NA
CASSKGQGDTEAFF,TGCGCCAGCAGCAAGGGACAGGGGGACACTGAAGCTTTCTTT,14,TRBD1,TRBJ1-1,TRBV5-1,NA
CASSSGQSYEQYF,TGCGCCAGCAGCTCTGGACAGTCCTACGAGCAGTACTTC,13,NA,TRBJ2-7,TRBV5-1,NA
CASSFRTGSGNTIYF,TGTGCCAGCAGCTTCCGGACAGGGTCTGGAAACACCATATATTTT,15,TRBD1,TRBJ1-3,TRBV4-2,NA
CASSSSRTSGMGQYF,TGTGCCAGCAGTTCCAGTAGGACTAGCGGGATGGGGCAGTATTTT,15,TRBD2,TRBJ2-3,TRBV6-5,few
CASSERPGTGYSPLHF,TGCGCCAGCAGCGAACGACCCGGGACAGGGTACTCACCCCTCCACTTT,16,TRBD1,TRBJ1-6,TRBV5-1,NA
CASSFRQRPQHF,TGTGCCAGCAGCTTCCGACAGAGGCCCCAGCATTTT,12,NA,TRBJ1-5,TRBV12-3/TRBV12-4,NA
CASSLQLSGTGHNEQFF,TGCGCCAGCAGTCTCCAACTATCCGGGACAGGCCACAATGAGCAGTTCTTC,17,TRBD1,TRBJ2-1,TRBV23-1,NA
CASKSIAETQYF,TGTGCCAGCAAGTCCATAGCCGAGACCCAGTACTTC,12,NA,TRBJ2-5,TRBV2,NA
CASSDSGGYEQYF,TGTGCCAGCAGCGACTCAGGGGGCTACGAGCAGTACTTC,13,TRBD1,TRBJ2-7,TRBV2,NA
CASKGQDRGTGELFF,TGTGCCAGCAAAGGCCAGGACAGGGGAACCGGGGAGCTGTTTTTT,15,TRBD1,TRBJ2-2,TRBV6-5,NA
CASSPPSGSGAVHTGELFF,TGTGCCAGCTCACCACCGAGCGGGAGCGGGGCTGTTCACACCGGGGAGCTGTTTTTT,19,TRBD2,TRBJ2-2,TRBV18,NA
CASSLGQVKEAFF,TGTGCCAGCAGCTTGGGGCAGGTTAAAGAAGCTTTCTTT,13,NA,TRBJ1-1,TRBV5-4,NA